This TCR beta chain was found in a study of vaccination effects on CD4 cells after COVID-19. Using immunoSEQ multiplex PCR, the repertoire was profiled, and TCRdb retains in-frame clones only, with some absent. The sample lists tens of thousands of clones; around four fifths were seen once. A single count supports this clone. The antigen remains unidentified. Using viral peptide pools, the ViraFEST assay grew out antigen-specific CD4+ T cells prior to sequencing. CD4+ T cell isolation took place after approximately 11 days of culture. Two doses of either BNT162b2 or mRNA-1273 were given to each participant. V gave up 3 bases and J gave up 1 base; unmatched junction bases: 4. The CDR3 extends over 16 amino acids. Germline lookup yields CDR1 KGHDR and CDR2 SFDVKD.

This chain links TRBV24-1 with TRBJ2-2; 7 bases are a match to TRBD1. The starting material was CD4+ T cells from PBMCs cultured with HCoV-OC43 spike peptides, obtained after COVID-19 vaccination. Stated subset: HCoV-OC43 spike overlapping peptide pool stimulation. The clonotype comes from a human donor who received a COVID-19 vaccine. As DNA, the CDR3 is TGTGCCACCAGTGATCCCCGGACAGGGAACACCGGGGAGCTGTTTTTT. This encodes CATSDPRTGNTGELFF.